Listed below are T cell receptor beta chains from one sample, sequenced in a study of blood T cell repertoires in COVID-19. Libraries were prepared by immunoSEQ multiplex PCR; TCRdb keeps only in-frame clonotypes and omits some of them. The sample has under 250,000 clones; more than 65% are singletons. The sequenced sample consisted of peripheral blood. Source of these receptors: a woman aged 60-75 years with acute or convalescent COVID-19. Each CDR3 is given with its conserved first and last residue. D genes are given only for firm matches. Size tells how often a clone was seen (once, few, many) or the class of an expanded clone, and some rows leave it out.

d_call j_call v_call cdr3_length clone_size cdr3_nt cdr3_aa
NA TRBJ1-2 TRBV7-4 16 few TGTGCCAGCAGCTCCAGGGTTAGAAGGGCAAACTATGGCTACACCTTC CASSSRVRRANYGYTF
NA TRBJ1-1 TRBV6-4 14 NA TGTGCCAGCAGGAAGACAGCGTTGAACACTGAAGCTTTCTTT CASRKTALNTEAFF
NA TRBJ1-4 TRBV7-2 15 NA TGTGCCAGCAGCTTAGCTCCGACCCAGAGGGAAAAACTGTTTTTT CASSLAPTQREKLFF
TRBD1 TRBJ2-7 TRBV5-6 15 NA TGTGCCAGCAGCTTATGGGACAGGGGGCAGTACGAGCAGTACTTC CASSLWDRGQYEQYF
NA TRBJ1-4 TRBV6-5 15 NA TGTGCCAGCAACAACCCCGGGACAACGAATGAAAAACTGTTTTTT CASNNPGTTNEKLFF
NA TRBJ2-2 TRBV13 13 NA TGTGCCAGCAGCTTAGGCAGTTCCGGGGAGCTGTTTTTT CASSLGSSGELFF
NA TRBJ2-4 TRBV27 16 NA TGTGCCAGCAGTTTAAGTGTGGGCACAGCCAAAAACATTCAGTACTTC CASSLSVGTAKNIQYF
NA TRBJ1-1 TRBV7-2 15 NA TGTGCCAGCAGCTTAGCGCCAGGGATGAACACTGAAGCTTTCTTT CASSLAPGMNTEAFF
NA TRBJ1-1 TRBV7-2 18 NA TGTGCCAGCAGCTTAATGGCCCCGACAGTGACGAACGCGTATAAAGCTTTCTTT CASSLMAPTVTNAYKAFF
NA TRBJ2-2 TRBV18 16 NA TGTGCCAGCTCACTCCGGGCCGGGGTGTGGACCGGGGAGCTGTTTTTT CASSLRAGVWTGELFF
NA TRBJ1-1 TRBV5-5 14 NA TGTGCCAGCAACCCTGGGGGGGCGGGGGCTGAAGCTTTCTTT CASNPGGAGAEAFF
NA TRBJ2-1 TRBV4-2 17 NA TGTGCCAGCAGCCAAGATGGTGGGGGGGCGGCGGGCAATGAGCAGTTCTTC CASSQDGGGAAGNEQFF
TRBD1 TRBJ1-2 TRBV7-8 12 NA TGTGCCAGCAGCTCTGACAGGGAAGGCTACACCTTC CASSSDREGYTF
NA TRBJ1-1 TRBV4-1 15 NA TGCGCCAGCAGCCAACGGGACATAGGGAACACTGAAGCTTTCTTT CASSQRDIGNTEAFF
NA TRBJ1-4 TRBV10-3 13 NA TGTGCCATCAGTGACAGGATTAATGAAAAACTGTTTTTT CAISDRINEKLFF
TRBD1 TRBJ1-2 TRBV6-2/TRBV6-3 13 NA TGTGCCAGCAGTTGGGACAGTTCCTATGGCTACACCTTC CASSWDSSYGYTF
TRBD2 TRBJ2-3 TRBV2 12 NA TGTGCCAGCAGTGGGACTAGAGATACGCAGTATTTT CASSGTRDTQYF
NA TRBJ2-3 TRBV24-1 13 NA TGTGCCACCAGTGATTTGTATTCGGATACGCAGTATTTT CATSDLYSDTQYF
NA TRBJ1-6 TRBV19 15 NA TGTGCCAGCGCCAGGACGGGGAACGGCGATTCACCCCTCCACTTT CASARTGNGDSPLHF
NA TRBJ1-4 TRBV6-6 15 NA TGTGCCAGCACGCCCGCCGGTGGACAAGGGGTAAAACTGTTTTTT CASTPAGGQGVKLFF
NA TRBJ1-2 TRBV6-5 13 NA TGTGCCAGCAGTTACTCGGCCGCCTATGGCTACACCTTC CASSYSAAYGYTF
NA TRBJ1-5 TRBV4-2 16 many TGTGCCAGCAGCCAAGATACGACAGCTGGAGGGCAGCCCCAGCATTTT CASSQDTTAGGQPQHF
NA TRBJ1-1 TRBV2 15 NA TGTGCCAGCAGTGGGAGTGGGGTGCGGGGAACTGAAGCTTTCTTT CASSGSGVRGTEAFF
NA TRBJ2-6 TRBV10-3 14 NA TGTGCCAACGCCAGGGACTCTGGGGCCAACGTCCTGACTTTC CANARDSGANVLTF
TRBD2 TRBJ2-7 TRBV28 15 NA TGTGCCAGCAGTCCCCGCGTAGCGGGGATTTACGAGCAGTACTTC CASSPRVAGIYEQYF
TRBD1 TRBJ1-6 TRBV4-2 16 NA TGTGCCAGCAGCCAAGAGACAGGGGGACCCAATTCACCCCTCCACTTT CASSQETGGPNSPLHF
NA TRBJ2-2 TRBV29-1 13 NA TGCAGCGCTAATACGGGGGGCGCCGGGGAGCTGTTTTTT CSANTGGAGELFF
TRBD1 TRBJ2-5 TRBV7-8 15 NA TGTGCCAGCAGCCTCGGACAGGGGGCTTGGGAGACCCAGTACTTC CASSLGQGAWETQYF
TRBD2 TRBJ2-1 TRBV19 14 NA TGTGCCAGCCATCCTAGCGGGGGCTACAATGAGCAGTTCTTC CASHPSGGYNEQFF
NA TRBJ1-1 TRBV13 13 NA TGTGCCAGCAGCTTACAGGGAAACACTGAAGCTTTCTTT CASSLQGNTEAFF
TRBD1 TRBJ1-4 TRBV6-1 14 NA TGTGCCAGCAGTGAGAAGGGGGCCTCAGAAAAACTGTTTTTT CASSEKGASEKLFF
TRBD1 TRBJ1-1 TRBV2 13 NA TGTGCCAGCAGTGAAGACCTGGGACAGGTGGCTTTCTTT CASSEDLGQVAFF
NA TRBJ2-7 TRBV6-5 13 few TGTGCCAGCAGTCCGGAGGGGGCTGGTGAGCAGTACTTC CASSPEGAGEQYF
TRBD1 TRBJ2-2 TRBV19 15 once TGTGCCAGCAAGGCCGGGACAGGGGGGACCGGGGAGCTGTTTTTT CASKAGTGGTGELFF
TRBD2 TRBJ2-3 TRBV7-3 18 NA TGTGCCAGCAGCGCGGGACTAGCGGGGGGGCCTTTTAGAGATACGCAGTATTTT CASSAGLAGGPFRDTQYF
NA TRBJ2-5 TRBV7-9 15 NA TGTGCCAGCAGCTTACCCGACGGGGGAGGAGAGACCCAGTACTTC CASSLPDGGGETQYF
NA TRBJ1-3 TRBV6-1 16 few TGTGCCAGCAGTGAAGCAACGCGAGTGGCTGGAAACACCATATATTTT CASSEATRVAGNTIYF
TRBD1 TRBJ2-5 TRBV7-2 15 NA TGTGCCAGCAGCCCCGACAGGGCCCCCCGAGAGACCCAGTACTTC CASSPDRAPRETQYF
NA TRBJ1-4 TRBV9 15 NA TGTGCCAGCAGCGAACACAGTGCAACTAATGAAAAACTGTTTTTT CASSEHSATNEKLFF
NA TRBJ2-3 TRBV9 14 NA TGTGCCAGCAGCGCTGGCAGTAGCACAGATACGCAGTATTTT CASSAGSSTDTQYF
TRBD1 TRBJ2-5 TRBV27 15 NA TGTGCCAGCAGTTTAATAGGGGGCATATGGGAGACCCAGTACTTC CASSLIGGIWETQYF